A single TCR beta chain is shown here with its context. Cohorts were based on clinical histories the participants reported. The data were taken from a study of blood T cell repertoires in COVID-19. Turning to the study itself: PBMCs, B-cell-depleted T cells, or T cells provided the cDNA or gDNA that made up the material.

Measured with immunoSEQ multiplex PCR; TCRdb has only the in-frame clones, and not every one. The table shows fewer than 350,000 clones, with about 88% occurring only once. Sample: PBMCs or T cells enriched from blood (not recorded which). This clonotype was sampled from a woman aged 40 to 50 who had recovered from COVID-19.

CDR3 amino acids: CSVAAPRVADYGYTF. The DNA for the CDR3 is TGCAGCGTTGCTGCCCCGAGGGTGGCGGACTATGGCTACACCTTC. The V and J genes are TRBV29-1 and TRBJ1-2; no reliable D call. Trimming shortened V by 4 bases and J by 3 bases, and 18 bases separated the two germline ends. The CDR3 runs to 15 residues. Germline values: CDR1 SQVTM, CDR2 ANQGSEA. Using reference TRBV29-1 and TRBJ1-2 for the parts outside the CDR3, the full variable domain is SAVISQKPSRDICQRGTSLTIQCQVDSQVTMMFWYRQQPGQSLTLIATANQGSEATYESGFVIDKFPISRPNLTFSTLTVSNMSPEDSSIYLCSVAAPRVADYGYTFGSGTRLTVV.